Listed here is a single TCR beta chain. The antigen is unknown. Using immunoSEQ multiplex PCR, the repertoire was profiled, and TCRdb retains in-frame clones only, with some absent. The sample records over 50,000 clones, roughly 89% being singletons. These data come from a study of OX40 agonist ivuxolimab in advanced cancers. General observations from the study: Both blood CD4+ and CD8+ T cells showed clonal growth by week 6 at 0.1 to 3.0 mg/kg.

The CDR3 contains 15 residues. Trimming took 3 bases from V and 3 from J; bases not matched to a gene: 6. Germline CDR1 SGHDT, CDR2 YYEEEE. The sample was CD4+ or CD8+ T cells sorted from blood, taken in a trial of the OX40 agonist ivuxolimab. This sequence originates from an adult with an advanced solid tumor such as melanoma, head and neck, liver or kidney cancer. V gene TRBV5-6 combines with J gene TRBJ2-1; 7 nucleotides line up with TRBD1. CDR3 sequence reads: CASSSTGVDYNEQFF. Written as DNA, the CDR3 is TGTGCCAGCAGCTCCACAGGGGTGGACTACAATGAGCAGTTCTTC.